This note documents a single T cell receptor beta chain sequence. This sample was taken from a study of CD8+ T cells in alopecia areata. Germline loops: CDR1 SGDLS, CDR2 YYNGEE. The length of the CDR3 is 16 residues. Germline trimming cut 4 bases from V and 0 bases from J; bases unmatched to any gene: 4. In five patients, CD4+ T cells were split by CD25+CD127- sorting. Lesional scalp tissue (obtained by punch biopsy) and peripheral blood were collected from alopecia areata patients. As the sequencing template, cDNA was produced by extracting RNA and reverse transcribing it. Libraries were prepared by immunoSEQ multiplex PCR; TCRdb keeps only in-frame clonotypes and omits some of them. There are tens of thousands of clones in the sample; roughly 60% occur only once, and under 5% lies in the top ten.

Input material: CD4+ Tregs sorted from blood. This receptor was identified in a human donor with alopecia areata. This chain uses TRBV9 with TRBJ2-3; 11 bases match TRBD1. Here the CDR3 reads CASSPWDRGSTDTQYF. CDR3 DNA sequence: TGTGCCAGCAGCCCCTGGGACAGGGGGAGCACAGATACGCAGTATTTT.